This TCR beta chain is drawn from a study of tumor-infiltrating lymphocytes in primary liver carcinoma. Co-extraction yielded RNA and DNA from around 20-30 mg of unsorted bulk tissue. Patients had chronic HBV infection and were treatment-naive. Overall study results and limits: A fraction of only about 7.5-24% of top clones appeared in all five tumor regions.

Constant-region priming of approximately 500 ng total RNA yielded TCR beta cDNA. Library construction for TCR beta comprised three nested multiplex PCR rounds performed with slightly modified ARM-PCR. With TRBV1-TRBV30 forward primers and a C-beta reverse primer, the first two PCR rounds were run for approximately 10 cycles each. MiXCR, applied by TCRdb to the multiplex PCR reads, yields one record per CDR3 protein. The sample carries roughly 120,000 distinct CDR3 sequences, around 64% recorded once. On this clonotype itself: The antigen is not known. A read error may account for a junction end that differs from germline.

The CDR3 loop spans 13 amino acids. Germline loops: CDR1 SGHAT, CDR2 FQNNGV. The specimen was liver tumor tissue from sampling region 3. This sample's subset: tumor region T3, left-lateral pole. The chain carries TRBV11-2 and TRBJ2-3; D gene unclear. This TCR was recovered from a woman between 55 and 75 years old with primary liver carcinoma and hepatitis B virus infection. This CDR3 is CASRLEPTNTQYF. Written as DNA, the CDR3 is TGTGCCAGCAGGTTAGAGCCAACTAATACGCAGTATTTT. Drawing the rest from reference TRBV11-2 and TRBJ2-3, the complete variable domain is EAGVAQSPRYKIIEKRQSVAFWCNPISGHATLYWYQQILGQGPKLLIQFQNNGVVDDSQLPKDRFSAERLKGVDSTLKIQPAKLEDSAVYLCASRLEPTNTQYFGPGTRLTVL.